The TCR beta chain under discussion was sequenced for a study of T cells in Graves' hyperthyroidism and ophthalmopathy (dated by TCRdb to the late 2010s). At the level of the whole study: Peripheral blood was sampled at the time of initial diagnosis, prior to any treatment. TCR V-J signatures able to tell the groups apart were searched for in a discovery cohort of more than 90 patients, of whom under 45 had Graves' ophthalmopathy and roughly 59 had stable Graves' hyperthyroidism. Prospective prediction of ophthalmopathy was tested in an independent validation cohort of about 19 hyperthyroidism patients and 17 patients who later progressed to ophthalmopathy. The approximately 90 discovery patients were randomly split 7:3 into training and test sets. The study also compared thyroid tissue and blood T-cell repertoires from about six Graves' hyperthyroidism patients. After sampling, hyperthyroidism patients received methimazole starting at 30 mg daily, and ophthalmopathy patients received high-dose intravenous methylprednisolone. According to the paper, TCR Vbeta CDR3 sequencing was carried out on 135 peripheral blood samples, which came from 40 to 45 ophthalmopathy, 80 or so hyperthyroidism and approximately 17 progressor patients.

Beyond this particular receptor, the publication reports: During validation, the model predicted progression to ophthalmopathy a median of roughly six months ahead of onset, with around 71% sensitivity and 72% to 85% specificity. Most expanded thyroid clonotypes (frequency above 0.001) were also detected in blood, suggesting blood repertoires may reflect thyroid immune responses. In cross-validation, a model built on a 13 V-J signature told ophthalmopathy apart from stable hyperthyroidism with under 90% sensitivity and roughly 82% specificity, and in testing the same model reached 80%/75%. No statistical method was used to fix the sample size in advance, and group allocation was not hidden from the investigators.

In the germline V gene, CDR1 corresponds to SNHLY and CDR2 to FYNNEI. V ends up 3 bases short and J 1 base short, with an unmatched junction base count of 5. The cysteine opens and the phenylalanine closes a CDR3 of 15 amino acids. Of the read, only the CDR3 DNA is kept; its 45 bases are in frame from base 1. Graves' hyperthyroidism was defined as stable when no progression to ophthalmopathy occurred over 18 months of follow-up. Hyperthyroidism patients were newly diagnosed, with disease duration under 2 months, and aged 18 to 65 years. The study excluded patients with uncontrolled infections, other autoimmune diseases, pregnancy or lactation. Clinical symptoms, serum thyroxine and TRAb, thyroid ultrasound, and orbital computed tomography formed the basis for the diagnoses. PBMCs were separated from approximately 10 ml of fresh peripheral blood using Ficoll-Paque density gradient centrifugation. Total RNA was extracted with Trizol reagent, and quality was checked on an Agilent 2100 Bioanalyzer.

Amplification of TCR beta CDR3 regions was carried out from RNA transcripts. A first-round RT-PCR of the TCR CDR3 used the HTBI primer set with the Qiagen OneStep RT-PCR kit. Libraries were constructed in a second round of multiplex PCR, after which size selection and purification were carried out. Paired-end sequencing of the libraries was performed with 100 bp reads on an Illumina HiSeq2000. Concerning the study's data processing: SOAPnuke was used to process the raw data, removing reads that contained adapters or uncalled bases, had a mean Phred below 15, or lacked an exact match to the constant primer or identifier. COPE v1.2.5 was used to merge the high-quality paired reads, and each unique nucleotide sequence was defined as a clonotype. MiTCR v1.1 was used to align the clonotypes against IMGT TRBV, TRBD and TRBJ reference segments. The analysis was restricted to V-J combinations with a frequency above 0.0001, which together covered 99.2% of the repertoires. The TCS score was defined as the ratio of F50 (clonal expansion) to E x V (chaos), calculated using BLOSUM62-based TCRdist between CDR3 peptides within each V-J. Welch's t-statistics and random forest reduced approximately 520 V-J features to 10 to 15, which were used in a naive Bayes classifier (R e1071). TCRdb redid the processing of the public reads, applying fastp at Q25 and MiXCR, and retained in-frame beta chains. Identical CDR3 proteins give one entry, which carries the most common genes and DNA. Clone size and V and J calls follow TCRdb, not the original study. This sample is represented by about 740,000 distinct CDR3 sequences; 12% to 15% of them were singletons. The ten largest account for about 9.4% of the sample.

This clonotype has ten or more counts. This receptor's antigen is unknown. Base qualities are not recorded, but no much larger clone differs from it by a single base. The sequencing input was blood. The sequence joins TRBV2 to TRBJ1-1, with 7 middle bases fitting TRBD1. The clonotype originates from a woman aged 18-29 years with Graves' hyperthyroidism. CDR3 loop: CASSDTDRKNTEAFF. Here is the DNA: TGTGCCAGCAGTGATACGGACAGGAAGAACACTGAAGCTTTCTTT.